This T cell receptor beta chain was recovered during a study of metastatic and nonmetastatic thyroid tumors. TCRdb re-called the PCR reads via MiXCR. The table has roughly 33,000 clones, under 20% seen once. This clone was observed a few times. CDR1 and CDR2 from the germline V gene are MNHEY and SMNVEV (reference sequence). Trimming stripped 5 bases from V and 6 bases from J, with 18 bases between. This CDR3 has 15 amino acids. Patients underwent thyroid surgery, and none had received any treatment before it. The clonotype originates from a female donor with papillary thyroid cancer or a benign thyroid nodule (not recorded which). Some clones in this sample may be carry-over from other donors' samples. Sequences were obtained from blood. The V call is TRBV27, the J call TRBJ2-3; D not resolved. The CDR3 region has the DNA TGTGCCAGCAGTCCACGATGCCTACCCTGGGATACGCAGTATTTT. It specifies CASSPRCLPWDTQYF.